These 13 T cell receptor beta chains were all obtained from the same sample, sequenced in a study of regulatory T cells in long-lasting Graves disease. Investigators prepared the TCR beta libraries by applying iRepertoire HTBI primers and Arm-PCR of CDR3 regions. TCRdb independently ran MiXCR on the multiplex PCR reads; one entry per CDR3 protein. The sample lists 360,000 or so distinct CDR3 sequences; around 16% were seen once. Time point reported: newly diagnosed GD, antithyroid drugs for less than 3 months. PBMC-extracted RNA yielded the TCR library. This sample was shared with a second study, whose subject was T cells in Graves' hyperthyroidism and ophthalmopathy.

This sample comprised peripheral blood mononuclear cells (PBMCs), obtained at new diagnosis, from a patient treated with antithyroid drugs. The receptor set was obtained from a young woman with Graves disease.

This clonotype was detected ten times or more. CDR3 region: CASSEAAERDPQHF. Written as DNA, the CDR3 is TGTGCCAGCAGTGAAGCGGCCGAGCGGGACCCCCAGCATTTT. The chain recombines TRBV6-1 with TRBJ1-5; a possible D gene is TRBD1 (5 bases). The ends were cut back, 0 bases at V and 10 bases at J, with 13 bases in the middle. This CDR3 comprises 14 residues. Germline V gives CDR1 MNHNS, CDR2 SASEGT.

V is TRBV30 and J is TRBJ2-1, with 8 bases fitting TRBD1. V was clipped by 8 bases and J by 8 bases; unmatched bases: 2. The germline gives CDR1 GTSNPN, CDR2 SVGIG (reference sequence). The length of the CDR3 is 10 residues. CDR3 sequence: CAGQGHEQFF. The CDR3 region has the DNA TGTGCCGGACAGGGCCATGAGCAGTTCTTC.

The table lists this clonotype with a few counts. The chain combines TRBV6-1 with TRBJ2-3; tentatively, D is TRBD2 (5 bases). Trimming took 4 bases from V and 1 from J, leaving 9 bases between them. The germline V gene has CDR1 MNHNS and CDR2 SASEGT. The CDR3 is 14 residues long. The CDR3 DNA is TGTGCCAGCAGTGTTAACGGGGGCACAGATACGCAGTATTTT. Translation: CASSVNGGTDTQYF.

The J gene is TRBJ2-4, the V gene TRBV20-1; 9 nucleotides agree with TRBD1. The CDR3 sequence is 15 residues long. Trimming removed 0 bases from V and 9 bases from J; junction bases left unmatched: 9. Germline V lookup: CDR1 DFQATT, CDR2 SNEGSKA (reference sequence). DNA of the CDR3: TGCAGTGCTAGAGACCCTGGGACAGGGCGGACCATTCAGTACTTC. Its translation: CSARDPGTGRTIQYF.

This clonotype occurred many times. Here the CDR3 DNA reads TGCGCCAGCAGCTTGGCCCCATCGAACACAGATACGCAGTATTTT. Protein product: CASSLAPSNTDTQYF. The chain combines TRBV5-1 with TRBJ2-3; D ambiguous. CDR1 is SGHRS and CDR2 is YFSETQ in the germline V gene. CDR3 length: 15 residues. Trimming left V 0 bases short and J 2 bases short, with 10 bases between.

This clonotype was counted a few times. DNA of the CDR3: TGTGCCAGCAGCACCGGACATTCTAGCTCTGGGGCCAACGTCCTGACTTTC. This encodes CASSTGHSSSGANVLTF. The V call is TRBV7-8, the J call TRBJ2-6, with D possibly being TRBD1 (5 bases). V lost 5 bases, J lost 0 bases, and 14 bases lay in between. In germline, CDR1 is SGHVS, CDR2 FQNEAQ. The CDR3 loop spans 17 amino acids.

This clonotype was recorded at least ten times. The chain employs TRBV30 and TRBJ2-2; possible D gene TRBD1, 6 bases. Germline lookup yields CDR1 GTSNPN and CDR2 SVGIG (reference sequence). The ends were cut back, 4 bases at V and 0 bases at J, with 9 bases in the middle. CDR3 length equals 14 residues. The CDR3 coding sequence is TGTGCCTGGACCGGGACACCGAACACCGGGGAGCTGTTTTTT. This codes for CAWTGTPNTGELFF.

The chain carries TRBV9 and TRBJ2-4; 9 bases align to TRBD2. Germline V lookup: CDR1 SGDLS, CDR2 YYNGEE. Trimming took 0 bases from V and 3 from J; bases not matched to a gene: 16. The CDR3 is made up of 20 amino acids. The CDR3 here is CASSVVCMWLAGLGKNIQYF. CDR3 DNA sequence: TGTGCCAGCAGCGTAGTGTGTATGTGGCTAGCGGGGTTGGGCAAAAACATTCAGTACTTC.

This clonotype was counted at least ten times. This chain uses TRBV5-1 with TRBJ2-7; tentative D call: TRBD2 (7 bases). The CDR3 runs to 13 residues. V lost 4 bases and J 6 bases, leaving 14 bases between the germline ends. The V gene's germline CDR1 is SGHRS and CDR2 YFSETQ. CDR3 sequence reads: CASSPEGGGEQYF. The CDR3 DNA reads TGCGCCAGCAGCCCGGAGGGAGGGGGCGAGCAGTACTTC. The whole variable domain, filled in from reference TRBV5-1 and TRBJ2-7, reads KAGVTQTPRYLIKTRGQQVTLSCSPISGHRSVSWYQQTPGQGLQFLFEYFSETQRNKGNFPGRFSGRQFSNSRSEMNVSTLELGDSALYLCASSPEGGGEQYFGPGTRLTVT.

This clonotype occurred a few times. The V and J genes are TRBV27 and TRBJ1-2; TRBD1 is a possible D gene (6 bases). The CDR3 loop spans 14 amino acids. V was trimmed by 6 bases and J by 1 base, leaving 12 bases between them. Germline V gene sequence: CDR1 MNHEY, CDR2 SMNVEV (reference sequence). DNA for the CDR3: TGTGCCAGCAGGCCGGGACAAATTAACTATGGCTACACCTTC. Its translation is CASRPGQINYGYTF.

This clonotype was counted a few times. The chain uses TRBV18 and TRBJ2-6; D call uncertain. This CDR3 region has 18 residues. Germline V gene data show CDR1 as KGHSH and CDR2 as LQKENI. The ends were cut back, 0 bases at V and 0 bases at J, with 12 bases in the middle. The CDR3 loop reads CASSPPVGPYSGANVLTF. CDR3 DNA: TGTGCCAGCTCACCACCGGTTGGACCATACTCTGGGGCCAACGTCCTGACTTTC.

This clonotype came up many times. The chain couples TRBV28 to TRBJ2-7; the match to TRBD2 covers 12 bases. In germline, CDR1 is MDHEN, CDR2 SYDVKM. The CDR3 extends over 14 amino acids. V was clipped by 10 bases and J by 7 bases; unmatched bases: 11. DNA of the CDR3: TGTGCCACCCGGACTAGCGGGACCTTGGGGGAGCAGTACTTC. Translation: CATRTSGTLGEQYF.

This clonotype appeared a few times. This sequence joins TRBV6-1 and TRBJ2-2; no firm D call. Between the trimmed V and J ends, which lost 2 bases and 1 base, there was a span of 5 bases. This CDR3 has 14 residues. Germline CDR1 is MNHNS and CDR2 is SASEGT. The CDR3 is CASSELGNTGELFF. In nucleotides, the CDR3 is TGTGCCAGCAGTGAATTGGGGAACACCGGGGAGCTGTTTTTT.